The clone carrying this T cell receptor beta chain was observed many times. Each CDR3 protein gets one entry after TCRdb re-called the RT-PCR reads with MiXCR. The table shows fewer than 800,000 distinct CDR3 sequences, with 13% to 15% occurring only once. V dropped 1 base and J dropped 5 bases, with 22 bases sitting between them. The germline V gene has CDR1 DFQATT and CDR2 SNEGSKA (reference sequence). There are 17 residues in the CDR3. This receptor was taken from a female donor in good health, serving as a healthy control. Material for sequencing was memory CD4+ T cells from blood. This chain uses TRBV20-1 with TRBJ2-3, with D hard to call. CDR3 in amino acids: CSARGVPAFGAIDTQYF. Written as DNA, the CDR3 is TGCAGTGCTAGAGGCGTCCCAGCCTTCGGAGCGATAGATACGCAGTATTTT.